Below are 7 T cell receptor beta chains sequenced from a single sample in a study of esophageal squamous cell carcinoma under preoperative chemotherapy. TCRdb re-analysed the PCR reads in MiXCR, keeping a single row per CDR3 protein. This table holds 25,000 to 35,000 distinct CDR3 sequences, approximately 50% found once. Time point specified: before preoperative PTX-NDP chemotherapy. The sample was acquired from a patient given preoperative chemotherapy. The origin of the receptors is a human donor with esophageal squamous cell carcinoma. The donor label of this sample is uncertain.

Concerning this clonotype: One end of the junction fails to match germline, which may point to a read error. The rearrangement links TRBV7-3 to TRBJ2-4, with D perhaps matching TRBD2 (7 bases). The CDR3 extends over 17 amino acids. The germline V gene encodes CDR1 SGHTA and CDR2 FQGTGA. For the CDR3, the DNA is TGTGCCAGCAGCGTGAGGCCGGGGGGCGGGGTCAAAGACATCCAGTACTTC. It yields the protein CASSVRPGGGVKDIQYF.

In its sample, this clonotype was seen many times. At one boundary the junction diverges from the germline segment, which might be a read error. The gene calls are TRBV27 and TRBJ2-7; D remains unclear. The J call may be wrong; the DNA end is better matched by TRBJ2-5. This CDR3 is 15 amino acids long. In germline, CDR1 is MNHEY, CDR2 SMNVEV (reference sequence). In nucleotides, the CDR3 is TGTGCCAGCAGCTTATCGAGGATTAACCAAGAGACCCAGTACTTC. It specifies CASSLSRINQETQYF.

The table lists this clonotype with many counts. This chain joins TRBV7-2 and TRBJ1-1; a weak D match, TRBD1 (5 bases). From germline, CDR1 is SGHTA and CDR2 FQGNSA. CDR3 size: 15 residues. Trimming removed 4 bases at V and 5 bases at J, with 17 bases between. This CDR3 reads CASSSSVGKGTEAFF. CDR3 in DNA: TGTGCCAGCAGCTCATCCGTGGGAAAGGGGACTGAAGCTTTCTTT.

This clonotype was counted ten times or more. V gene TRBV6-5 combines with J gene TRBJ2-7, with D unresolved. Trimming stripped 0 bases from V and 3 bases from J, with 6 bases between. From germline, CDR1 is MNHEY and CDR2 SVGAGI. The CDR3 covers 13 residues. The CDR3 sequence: CASSYSRYYEQYF. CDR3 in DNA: TGTGCCAGCAGTTACTCGAGGTACTACGAGCAGTACTTC.

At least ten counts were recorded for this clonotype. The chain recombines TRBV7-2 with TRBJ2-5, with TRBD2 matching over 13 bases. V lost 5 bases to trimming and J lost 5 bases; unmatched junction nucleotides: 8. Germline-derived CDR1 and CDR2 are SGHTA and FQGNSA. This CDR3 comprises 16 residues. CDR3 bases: TGTGCCAGCAGCAGAACTAGCGGGAGGGCCGGTGAGACCCAGTACTTC. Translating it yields CASSRTSGRAGETQYF.

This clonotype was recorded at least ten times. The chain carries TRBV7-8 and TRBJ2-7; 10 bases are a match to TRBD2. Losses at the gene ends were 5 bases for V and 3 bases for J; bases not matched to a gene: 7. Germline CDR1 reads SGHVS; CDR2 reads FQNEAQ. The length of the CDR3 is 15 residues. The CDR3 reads CASSPRVAGGYEQYF. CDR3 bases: TGTGCCAGCAGCCCCCGTGTAGCGGGAGGCTACGAGCAGTACTTC.

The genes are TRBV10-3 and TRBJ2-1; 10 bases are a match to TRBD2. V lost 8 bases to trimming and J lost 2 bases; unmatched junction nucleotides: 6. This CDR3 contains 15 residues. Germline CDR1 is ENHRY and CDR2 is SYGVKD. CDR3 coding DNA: TGTGCCATCGCCTCCGGGACTAGCGCCTACAATGAGCAGTTCTTC. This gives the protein CAIASGTSAYNEQFF.